These 15 T cell receptor beta chains were sequenced from one sample in a study of blood T cell repertoires in COVID-19. The method was immunoSEQ multiplex PCR; TCRdb's version includes in-frame clones alone and lacks a portion of them. The sample has tens of thousands of clones; about 85% are singletons. Specimen: peripheral blood. All receptors derive from a man aged 50-59 years in a cohort sampled during active COVID-19.

In regard to this clone: Relative to the germline gene, one junction end is altered; a read error may explain this. The rearrangement uses TRBV7-7 and TRBJ2-1; TRBD2 matches at 8 bases. CDR3 length: 15 residues. The germline V gene has CDR1 SSHAT and CDR2 FNYEAQ (reference sequence). CDR3 protein: CASSLGAGAGNEQFF. CDR3 bases: TGTGCTAGCAGCTTAGGAGCGGGAGCAGGCAATGAGCAGTTCTTC.

The chain couples TRBV3-1 (or the pseudogene TRBV3-2) to TRBJ2-4; TRBD1 agrees at 8 bases. Germline-derived CDR1 and CDR2 are LGHDT and YNNKEL (reference sequence). Losses at the gene ends were 1 base for V and 4 bases for J; bases not matched to a gene: 6. There are 16 residues in the CDR3. Written as DNA, the CDR3 is TGTGCCAGCAGCCAAGTGGGACAGGCCCTTAAAAACATTCAGTACTTC. It translates to CASSQVGQALKNIQYF.

The V gene is TRBV27, the J gene TRBJ1-2; D is possibly TRBD1 (6 bases). The CDR3 is 16 residues long. Trimming pared 3 bases from V and 3 bases from J, leaving 17 bases between. Germline V CDR1 and CDR2: MNHEY, SMNVEV (reference sequence). The chain's CDR3 is CASSLSGQLLYYGYTF. The DNA for the CDR3 is TGTGCCAGCAGTTTGAGTGGACAGCTACTATACTATGGCTACACCTTC.

The chain carries TRBV9 and TRBJ1-4; 8 nucleotides align to TRBD1. CDR1 is SGDLS, CDR2 YYNGEE, per germline. CDR3 length: 13 residues. Trimming cost V 8 bases and J 7 bases; bases outside gene matches: 7. The CDR3: CASNGQGSEKLFF. DNA of the CDR3: TGTGCCAGTAATGGACAGGGAAGTGAAAAACTGTTTTTT.

This clone showed up just a few times. The V call is TRBV5-8, the J call TRBJ2-1; no reliable D call. The CDR3 is 14 amino acids. Germline V gene data show CDR1 as SGHTS and CDR2 as YDEGEE. V shed 0 bases and J shed 3 bases, with 7 bases lying between them. The CDR3 spells CASSLGVNYNEQFF. DNA of the CDR3: TGTGCCAGCAGCTTGGGCGTGAACTACAATGAGCAGTTCTTC.

This clone has just one count. The chain carries TRBV9 and TRBJ1-5; 8 nucleotides agree with TRBD1. Trimming took 3 bases from V and 5 from J; bases not matched to a gene: 13. The CDR3 extends over 17 amino acids. Germline V gene sequence: CDR1 SGDLS, CDR2 YYNGEE. The CDR3 DNA reads as TGTGCCAGCAGCGCCCCTGGGCCAGGGGGCTTTTATCAGCCCCAGCATTTT. Protein: CASSAPGPGGFYQPQHF.

This clone was seen more than once but under ten times. J is TRBJ2-3 and V is TRBV3-1 (or the pseudogene TRBV3-2); possibly TRBD2 for D (6 bases). The CDR3 length is 16 residues. The germline V gene has CDR1 LGHDT and CDR2 YNNKEL (reference sequence). With 0 bases removed from V and 2 bases from J, the gap between germline ends came to 12 bases. For the CDR3, the DNA is TGTGCCAGCAGCCAAGAAACTAGCAGATTCACAGATACGCAGTATTTT. Translation gives CASSQETSRFTDTQYF.

This chain connects TRBV6-2 or TRBV6-3 to TRBJ2-4, with TRBD2 identical over 8 bases. Germline V lookup: CDR1 MNHEY, CDR2 SVGEGT. The CDR3 contains 14 residues. V lost 4 bases, J lost 6 bases, and 5 bases stayed unmatched. In nucleotides, the CDR3 is TGTGCCAGCAGTTTAGCGGGATGGCTAAACATTCAGTACTTC. This sequence encodes CASSLAGWLNIQYF.

About this clone itself: The junction does not match germline at one end; this may be a read error. The rearrangement uses TRBV6-2 or TRBV6-3 and TRBJ2-1, with unresolved D. The CDR3 covers 11 residues. In germline, CDR1 is MNHEY, CDR2 SVGEGT. The CDR3 bases are TGTGCCAGCAGTTACGGTAATGAGGAGTTCTTC. This translates into CASSYGNEEFF.

This rearrangement joins TRBV21-1 to TRBJ2-3; TRBD1, the D gene given by the table, was not confirmed from the DNA. TRBV21-1 is flagged as a pseudogene. This CDR3 has 15 residues. The CDR3, as DNA: TGTGCCAGCAGCAAAGCGCGCAGGCTAACAGATACGCAGTATTTT. Protein sequence: CASSKARRLTDTQYF.

The V call is TRBV9, the J call TRBJ2-2, with a tentative D call TRBD1 (5 bases). V lost 4 bases and J 7 bases, leaving 11 bases between the germline ends. Germline CDR1 SGDLS, CDR2 YYNGEE. This CDR3 has 13 residues. CDR3 in amino acids: CASSSQGSGELFF. CDR3 DNA sequence: TGTGCCAGCAGCTCCCAGGGTAGCGGGGAGCTGTTTTTT.

The rearrangement uses TRBV5-1 and TRBJ2-3; D is unclear. Trimming pared 8 bases from V and 2 bases from J, leaving 6 bases between. CDR1 is SGHRS, CDR2 YFSETQ, per germline. The CDR3 loop spans 11 amino acids. In nucleotides, the CDR3 is TGCGCCAGTTCACTCACAGATACGCAGTATTTT. It translates to CASSLTDTQYF.

The chain couples TRBV19 to TRBJ1-4, with D possibly TRBD1 on 6 matching bases. V was pared by 5 bases and J by 7 bases, with 17 bases between. There are 15 residues in the CDR3. The germline V gene encodes CDR1 LNHDA and CDR2 SQIVND (reference sequence). The CDR3 DNA is TGTGCCAGTAGTCGTAGGACAGCTGATCTTGAAAAACTGTTTTTT. This codes for CASSRRTADLEKLFF.

The rearrangement uses TRBV4-1 and TRBJ2-3; no clear D. Germline CDR1 and CDR2: MGHRA and YSYEKL. V was trimmed by 0 bases and J by 6 bases, leaving 25 bases between them. The CDR3 runs to 19 residues. The CDR3 DNA follows: TGCGCCAGCAGCCAAGATCGGTACCCTGTGGTCCGTCCACAGGATACGCAGTATTTT. As protein: CASSQDRYPVVRPQDTQYF.

The chain carries TRBV7-3 and TRBJ2-1; D perhaps matches TRBD1 (5 bases). Deletions cut 5 bases from V and 0 bases from J, with 14 bases between. Germline loops: CDR1 SGHTA, CDR2 FQGTGA. The length of the CDR3 is 16 residues. The CDR3 region is CASSPRQGGSYNEQFF. DNA of the CDR3: TGTGCCAGCAGCCCCCGGCAGGGTGGCTCCTACAATGAGCAGTTCTTC.